The rows below give T cell receptor beta chains drawn from one sample of a study of lymphopenia after photon versus proton radiotherapy. Assay used: immunoSEQ multiplex PCR; TCRdb lists only in-frame clones, some missing. In the table there are more than 45,000 clones, roughly 84% of which are singletons. Sequenced here: peripheral blood, sampled from a patient treated with proton-based radiotherapy. Every receptor here comes from a man in his sixties with pancreatic cancer. Both conserved end residues are part of each CDR3. Fields, in order: J gene, V gene, clone size, D gene, CDR3 DNA, CDR3 protein. The D gene is left open where the match is weak. Some rows mark clone size as missing; the rest say once, few, many or name a class of expanded clone.

J gene: TRBJ1-1; V gene: TRBV2; clone size: -; D gene: TRBD1; CDR3 DNA: TGTGCCAGCAGTGATTCAGGGGGCTACACTGAAGCTTTCTTT; CDR3 protein: CASSDSGGYTEAFF
J gene: TRBJ1-2; V gene: TRBV28; clone size: -; D gene: -; CDR3 DNA: TGTGCCAGCAGTCCTTACGGGACCGGGGAGTATGGCTACACCTTC; CDR3 protein: CASSPYGTGEYGYTF
J gene: TRBJ1-1; V gene: TRBV7-8; clone size: -; D gene: -; CDR3 DNA: TGTGCCAGCAGCTTAGAGTCCTACAGGGTGAACACTGAAGCTTTCTTT; CDR3 protein: CASSLESYRVNTEAFF
J gene: TRBJ2-3; V gene: TRBV6-6; clone size: once; D gene: TRBD1; CDR3 DNA: TGTGCCAGCATCCTGACAGGGAGCACAGATACGCAGTATTTT; CDR3 protein: CASILTGSTDTQYF
J gene: TRBJ2-2; V gene: TRBV7-9; clone size: -; D gene: TRBD1; CDR3 DNA: TGTGCCAGCAGCTTAGCCTCAGGGGGCGCTGGGACCGGGGAGCTGTTTTTT; CDR3 protein: CASSLASGGAGTGELFF
J gene: TRBJ2-7; V gene: TRBV7-2; clone size: -; D gene: -; CDR3 DNA: TGTGCCAGCAGCTTATGGGGGGTAGGCGACGAGCAGTACTTC; CDR3 protein: CASSLWGVGDEQYF
J gene: TRBJ1-4; V gene: TRBV28; clone size: -; D gene: TRBD1; CDR3 DNA: TGTGCCAGCAGTTTATTGAAGGGGGCGCAGGAAAAACTGTTTTTT; CDR3 protein: CASSLLKGAQEKLFF
J gene: TRBJ2-1; V gene: TRBV28; clone size: -; D gene: -; CDR3 DNA: TGTGCCAGCAGTTTAATTACACCCCGGCTTAGTCTTGGGCAGTTCTTC; CDR3 protein: CASSLITPRLSLGQFF
J gene: TRBJ2-7; V gene: TRBV23-1; clone size: -; D gene: -; CDR3 DNA: TGCGCCAGCAGTCAACCCCTGGCTAGTCGCGAGCAGTACTTC; CDR3 protein: CASSQPLASREQYF
J gene: TRBJ2-2; V gene: TRBV18; clone size: -; D gene: -; CDR3 DNA: TGTGCCAGCTCACCACCGAGAAGAGAGGGCCCCACCGGGGAGCTGTTTTTT; CDR3 protein: CASSPPRREGPTGELFF
J gene: TRBJ2-3; V gene: TRBV6-5; clone size: -; D gene: TRBD2; CDR3 DNA: TGTGCCAGCAGTTATCTAGCGGAGAGCACAGATACGCAGTATTTT; CDR3 protein: CASSYLAESTDTQYF
J gene: TRBJ2-7; V gene: TRBV7-3; clone size: -; D gene: -; CDR3 DNA: TGTGCCAGCAGCCTAGTAGGGGGGCGGGACCCTAGTGGCGAGCAGTACTTC; CDR3 protein: CASSLVGGRDPSGEQYF
J gene: TRBJ1-2; V gene: TRBV7-8; clone size: -; D gene: -; CDR3 DNA: TGTGCCAGCAGCCCCGCCAGGGTTGCGCGGGACTCGTATCGCGGCTACACCTTC; CDR3 protein: CASSPARVARDSYRGYTF
J gene: TRBJ1-2; V gene: TRBV20-1; clone size: -; D gene: -; CDR3 DNA: TGCAGTGCTAGGTTAGGAGGCTACACCTTC; CDR3 protein: CSARLGGYTF
J gene: TRBJ2-3; V gene: TRBV11-3; clone size: -; D gene: -; CDR3 DNA: TGTGCCAGCGGCGGGCGCACAGATACGCAGTATTTT; CDR3 protein: CASGGRTDTQYF
J gene: TRBJ2-7; V gene: TRBV4-1; clone size: -; D gene: -; CDR3 DNA: TGCGCCAGCAGCCACCGGGTGGAGGTTCCCTACGAGCAGTACTTC; CDR3 protein: CASSHRVEVPYEQYF
J gene: TRBJ2-2; V gene: TRBV30; clone size: -; D gene: TRBD2; CDR3 DNA: TGTGCCTGGAAGCCTCGGGGAGCGGGACGAATATTAAACACCGGGGAGCTGTTTTTT; CDR3 protein: CAWKPRGAGRILNTGELFF
J gene: TRBJ1-3; V gene: TRBV6-6; clone size: -; D gene: -; CDR3 DNA: TGTGCCAGCAGTTACGGCCCCCGGGGCTCTGGAAACACCATATATTTT; CDR3 protein: CASSYGPRGSGNTIYF
J gene: TRBJ2-7; V gene: TRBV7-3; clone size: few; D gene: TRBD2; CDR3 DNA: TGTGCCAGCAGCTTAAGTGGCGGGAGTTTCTACGAGCAGTACTTC; CDR3 protein: CASSLSGGSFYEQYF
J gene: TRBJ2-7; V gene: TRBV10-3; clone size: -; D gene: -; CDR3 DNA: TGTGCCATCAGTTGGGACTTCTCCTACGAGCAGTACTTC; CDR3 protein: CAISWDFSYEQYF
J gene: TRBJ1-4; V gene: TRBV5-8; clone size: -; D gene: TRBD1; CDR3 DNA: TGTGCCAGCAGCCCGGGACAGGGGCTGTCTAATGAAAAACTGTTTTTT; CDR3 protein: CASSPGQGLSNEKLFF
J gene: TRBJ2-7; V gene: TRBV5-1; clone size: -; D gene: TRBD1; CDR3 DNA: TGCGCCAGCAGCGTACCCGGGACAGCGAACGAGCAGTACTTC; CDR3 protein: CASSVPGTANEQYF
J gene: TRBJ2-2; V gene: TRBV4-1; clone size: -; D gene: -; CDR3 DNA: TGCGCCAGCAGCCAAGAAGGCGGGGAGCTGTTTTTT; CDR3 protein: CASSQEGGELFF
J gene: TRBJ2-2; V gene: TRBV5-1; clone size: -; D gene: -; CDR3 DNA: TGCGCCAGCAGCGGGGGACACCGGGACACCGGGGAGCTGTTTTTT; CDR3 protein: CASSGGHRDTGELFF
J gene: TRBJ2-1; V gene: TRBV7-9; clone size: -; D gene: -; CDR3 DNA: TGTGCCAGCAGCCTAGAAATTGAGCAGTTCTTC; CDR3 protein: CASSLEIEQFF
J gene: TRBJ1-2; V gene: TRBV4-2; clone size: -; D gene: -; CDR3 DNA: TGTGCCAGTGAATCTAACTATGGCTACACCTTC; CDR3 protein: CASESNYGYTF
J gene: TRBJ1-2; V gene: TRBV27; clone size: -; D gene: TRBD1; CDR3 DNA: TGTGCCAGCAGTTACATCGACAGGGCCGTGAGCGGCTACACCTTC; CDR3 protein: CASSYIDRAVSGYTF
J gene: TRBJ2-5; V gene: TRBV15; clone size: -; D gene: -; CDR3 DNA: TGTGCCACCAGCCCAGGGATGGAGACCCAGTACTTC; CDR3 protein: CATSPGMETQYF
J gene: TRBJ1-4; V gene: TRBV5-4; clone size: -; D gene: TRBD1; CDR3 DNA: TGTGCCAGCAGCTCAGGACAGGGTTTTTTCGAAAAACTGTTTTTT; CDR3 protein: CASSSGQGFFEKLFF
J gene: TRBJ1-5; V gene: TRBV18; clone size: -; D gene: -; CDR3 DNA: TGTGCCAGCTCAAGGAAAGGGATTCAGCCCCAGCATTTT; CDR3 protein: CASSRKGIQPQHF
J gene: TRBJ1-4; V gene: TRBV18; clone size: -; D gene: -; CDR3 DNA: TGTGCCAGCTCACCACGGAAGAATGAAAAACTGTTTTTT; CDR3 protein: CASSPRKNEKLFF
J gene: TRBJ2-3; V gene: TRBV18; clone size: once; D gene: -; CDR3 DNA: TGTGCCAGCTCGCTTTACACAGATACGCAGTATTTT; CDR3 protein: CASSLYTDTQYF
J gene: TRBJ2-1; V gene: TRBV7-3; clone size: -; D gene: TRBD2; CDR3 DNA: TGTGCCAGCAGCTTTACTAGCGCTAGCTCCTACAATGAGCAGTTCTTC; CDR3 protein: CASSFTSASSYNEQFF
J gene: TRBJ1-1; V gene: TRBV28; clone size: once; D gene: TRBD1; CDR3 DNA: TGTGCCAGCAGTTTAAGACAGGGGGCTTTTGAAGCTTTCTTT; CDR3 protein: CASSLRQGAFEAFF
J gene: TRBJ2-5; V gene: TRBV5-4; clone size: -; D gene: TRBD2; CDR3 DNA: TGTGCCAGCAGCTTGAGACGACTAGCGGGCGCAGAGACCCAGTACTTC; CDR3 protein: CASSLRRLAGAETQYF
J gene: TRBJ2-7; V gene: TRBV30; clone size: -; D gene: TRBD2; CDR3 DNA: TGTGCCTGGAAGCGGCGGGGGGAGTTTCACGAGCAGTACTTC; CDR3 protein: CAWKRRGEFHEQYF
J gene: TRBJ2-7; V gene: TRBV7-2; clone size: -; D gene: TRBD2; CDR3 DNA: TGTGCCAGCAGCGGACAAGCGGGAACCACCTCCTACGAGCAGTACTTC; CDR3 protein: CASSGQAGTTSYEQYF
J gene: TRBJ1-2; V gene: TRBV6-1; clone size: -; D gene: -; CDR3 DNA: TGTGCCAGCAGCCTGGACAGCGCCTATGGCTACACCTTC; CDR3 protein: CASSLDSAYGYTF
J gene: TRBJ2-2; V gene: TRBV2; clone size: -; D gene: -; CDR3 DNA: TGTGCCAGTTCGGGGGTTCCCACCGGGGAGCTGTTTTTT; CDR3 protein: CASSGVPTGELFF
J gene: TRBJ2-3; V gene: TRBV28; clone size: -; D gene: -; CDR3 DNA: TGTGCCAGCAGTTTCGAGGGGCCTTCGACGCAGTATTTT; CDR3 protein: CASSFEGPSTQYF
J gene: TRBJ1-5; V gene: TRBV18; clone size: -; D gene: TRBD1; CDR3 DNA: TGTGCCAGCCGCGACAGGGATGGAGTTCAGCCCCAGCATTTT; CDR3 protein: CASRDRDGVQPQHF
J gene: TRBJ2-3; V gene: TRBV30; clone size: -; D gene: -; CDR3 DNA: TGTGCCTGGAGGGGCGGGTTCGGTACAGATACGCAGTATTTT; CDR3 protein: CAWRGGFGTDTQYF
J gene: TRBJ2-1; V gene: TRBV19; clone size: -; D gene: TRBD2; CDR3 DNA: TGTGCCAGTAGTATCCCGGGTGCTAGCGGGAGGGGTAATGAGCAGTTCTTC; CDR3 protein: CASSIPGASGRGNEQFF
J gene: TRBJ1-4; V gene: TRBV5-1; clone size: -; D gene: -; CDR3 DNA: TGCGCCAGCAGTTTGCTTTCAACTAATGAAAAACTGTTTTTT; CDR3 protein: CASSLLSTNEKLFF
J gene: TRBJ1-2; V gene: TRBV5-6; clone size: -; D gene: -; CDR3 DNA: TGTGCCAGCAGCTTGTGGGCGGCCAGAAATGGCTACACCTTC; CDR3 protein: CASSLWAARNGYTF
J gene: TRBJ2-3; V gene: TRBV5-1; clone size: -; D gene: -; CDR3 DNA: TGCGCCAGCAGCTTGGAGCCGGAACTTCCCACAGATACGCAGTATTTT; CDR3 protein: CASSLEPELPTDTQYF
J gene: TRBJ2-7; V gene: TRBV5-4; clone size: -; D gene: -; CDR3 DNA: TGTGCCAGCAGCTTGGGAACATACAACGAGCAGTACTTC; CDR3 protein: CASSLGTYNEQYF
J gene: TRBJ2-1; V gene: TRBV4-2; clone size: -; D gene: TRBD2; CDR3 DNA: TGTGCCAGCAGCCAAGTCGGGCTAGCGGGAGGTGAGGGGTCCTACAATGAGCAGTTCTTC; CDR3 protein: CASSQVGLAGGEGSYNEQFF
J gene: TRBJ2-3; V gene: TRBV2; clone size: -; D gene: -; CDR3 DNA: TGTGCCAGCAGTGATATAGTAGCGCCAGATACGCAGTATTTT; CDR3 protein: CASSDIVAPDTQYF
J gene: TRBJ2-3; V gene: TRBV10-3; clone size: -; D gene: -; CDR3 DNA: TGTGCCATCAGTGCCCCCCGGGGAGAGCGAGATACGCAGTATTTT; CDR3 protein: CAISAPRGERDTQYF
J gene: TRBJ1-5; V gene: TRBV4-1; clone size: -; D gene: -; CDR3 DNA: TGCGCCAGCAGCCAAGATGGCCGCAGTAGCAATCAGCCCCAGCATTTT; CDR3 protein: CASSQDGRSSNQPQHF
J gene: TRBJ2-1; V gene: TRBV27; clone size: -; D gene: -; CDR3 DNA: TGTGCCAGCAGTTTATTGGGATCCGGACTCGATGAGCAGTTCTTC; CDR3 protein: CASSLLGSGLDEQFF
J gene: TRBJ2-7; V gene: TRBV27; clone size: -; D gene: -; CDR3 DNA: TGTGCCAGCAGTTTATCGTGGGGGGACTACGAGCAGTACTTC; CDR3 protein: CASSLSWGDYEQYF
J gene: TRBJ2-1; V gene: TRBV19; clone size: -; D gene: -; CDR3 DNA: TGTGCCAGTAGTACGGGGGTTGCCTACAATGAGCAGTTCTTC; CDR3 protein: CASSTGVAYNEQFF
J gene: TRBJ2-7; V gene: TRBV6-5; clone size: once; D gene: TRBD1; CDR3 DNA: TGTGCCAGCAGGCTCAGCCGGGACAGAACCTACGAGCAGTACTTC; CDR3 protein: CASRLSRDRTYEQYF
J gene: TRBJ2-7; V gene: TRBV11-3; clone size: -; D gene: TRBD2; CDR3 DNA: TGTGCCAGCAGCCCAGGCGGGACTAGCGGGGAAAACGAGCAGTACTTC; CDR3 protein: CASSPGGTSGENEQYF
J gene: TRBJ2-7; V gene: TRBV2; clone size: -; D gene: -; CDR3 DNA: TGTGCCAGCAGTGTGGCCGACGCGGGGATGGGCGACGAGCAGTACTTC; CDR3 protein: CASSVADAGMGDEQYF